These T cell receptor beta chains were read from a single sample in a study of blood T cell repertoires in COVID-19. Profiling relied on immunoSEQ multiplex PCR, and the TCRdb table lists in-frame clones only, not all of them. The sample comprises roughly 160,000 clones, approximately 88% of which are singletons, and 14% rests with the top ten. The sequenced sample was peripheral blood. Receptors were obtained from a man aged 18 to 30 with active or convalescent COVID-19. Each CDR3 is given with its conserved first and last residue. A D gene is named only where the DNA matches it firmly. A clone size is listed for some rows: how often the clone was seen (once, few, many), or a class if it is expanded.

>TRBV7-6|-|TRBD2|TRBJ2-2
CASSPRGDFIPGELFF
TGTGCCAGCAGCCCCCGGGGGGATTTTATCCCCGGGGAGCTGTTTTTT
>TRBV7-6|-|-|TRBJ2-5
CASSLELGGETQYF
TGTGCCAGCAGCTTAGAGCTGGGGGGTGAGACCCAGTACTTC
>TRBV27|-|-|TRBJ1-5
CASSLSLSSNQPQHF
TGTGCCAGCAGTTTATCCTTAAGCAGCAATCAGCCCCAGCATTTT
>TRBV6-5|-|-|TRBJ2-7
CASSYGGHYEQYF
TGTGCCAGCAGTTATGGGGGACACTACGAGCAGTACTTC
>TRBV18|-|TRBD2|TRBJ2-1
CASSQVTSGRRDEQFF
TGTGCCAGCTCCCAAGTGACTAGCGGGAGGAGGGATGAGCAGTTCTTC
>TRBV19|-|TRBD1|TRBJ1-2
CATNRGQLYGYTF
TGTGCCACCAACAGGGGGCAACTCTATGGCTACACCTTC
>TRBV18|-|TRBD2|TRBJ2-7
CASSRELLAGEQYF
TGTGCCAGCTCACGGGAACTACTAGCGGGGGAGCAGTACTTC
>TRBV6-5|-|-|TRBJ1-5
CATLWGQNSNQPQHF
TGTGCCACCCTTTGGGGCCAGAATAGCAATCAGCCCCAGCATTTT
>TRBV7-3|-|TRBD2|TRBJ2-2
CASSANLREGQKNSPGELFF
TGTGCCAGCAGCGCGAACTTGCGGGAGGGCCAAAAAAACTCTCCCGGGGAGCTGTTTTTT
>TRBV6-2/TRBV6-3|-|TRBD1|TRBJ2-7
CASSYPGQGSYEQYF
TGTGCCAGCAGTTACCCGGGACAGGGATCCTACGAGCAGTACTTC
>TRBV14|-|-|TRBJ1-4
CASSQGSYRVQNEKLFF
TGTGCCAGCAGCCAAGGGTCATACAGGGTACAGAATGAAAAACTGTTTTTT
>TRBV18|-|TRBD1|TRBJ1-6
CASSRGQGNNSPLHF
TGTGCCAGCTCACGGGGACAGGGGAATAATTCACCCCTCCACTTT
>TRBV2|-|TRBD2|TRBJ2-7
CASSEDTGGSSYEQYF
TGTGCCAGCAGTGAAGACACCGGGGGGAGCTCCTACGAGCAGTACTTC
>TRBV28|-|-|TRBJ1-2
CASSAITGQYGYTF
TGTGCCAGCAGTGCTATTACGGGACAATATGGCTACACCTTC
>TRBV2|-|TRBD1|TRBJ1-4
CASSEARQGGSEKLFF
TGTGCCAGCAGTGAAGCAAGACAGGGGGGAAGTGAAAAACTGTTTTTT
>TRBV7-2|-|TRBD1|TRBJ1-4
CASSLGGTAKNEKLFF
TGTGCCAGCAGCTTAGGAGGGACAGCAAAGAATGAAAAACTGTTTTTT
>TRBV6-1|-|-|TRBJ1-1
CASSEVRGVTEAFF
TGTGCCAGCAGTGAAGTACGGGGGGTCACTGAAGCTTTCTTT
>TRBV5-1|few|TRBD2|TRBJ2-3
CASSSRPTSGSADTQYF
TGCGCCAGCAGCTCCAGGCCCACTAGCGGGAGCGCAGATACGCAGTATTTT
>TRBV18|-|TRBD1|TRBJ2-7
CASSPTGDSSYEQYF
TGTGCCAGCTCACCGACCGGGGACAGCTCCTACGAGCAGTACTTC
>TRBV11-2|-|-|TRBJ1-3
CASSVTGDSGNTIYF
TGTGCCAGCAGCGTAACAGGTGACTCTGGAAACACCATATATTTT
>TRBV6-5|-|TRBD1|TRBJ2-3
CASSQSRTGETQYF
TGTGCCAGCAGTCAATCCCGGACAGGGGAAACGCAGTATTTT
>TRBV5-1|-|TRBD1|TRBJ1-5
CASSPRGDSNQPQHF
TGCGCCAGCAGCCCCAGGGGGGATAGCAATCAGCCCCAGCATTTT
>TRBV20-1|-|-|TRBJ2-5
CSASVGETQYF
TGCAGTGCTAGCGTCGGAGAGACCCAGTACTTC
>TRBV27|once|-|TRBJ1-1
CASSFGGATEAFF
TGTGCCAGCAGTTTCGGAGGGGCCACTGAAGCTTTCTTT
>TRBV28|-|-|TRBJ1-4
CASSQWENEKLFF
TGTGCCAGCAGCCAGTGGGAGAATGAAAAACTGTTTTTT
>TRBV13|-|TRBD2|TRBJ2-7
CASSYTRLAASSYEQYF
TGTGCCAGCAGCTACACCCGACTAGCGGCGAGCTCCTACGAGCAGTACTTC
>TRBV6-5|-|TRBD1|TRBJ1-2
CASRDRGLYGYTF
TGTGCCAGCAGGGACAGGGGGCTATATGGCTACACCTTC
>TRBV7-2|once|TRBD1|TRBJ2-7
CASTAQGGRGNTYEQYF
TGTGCCAGCACCGCGCAAGGGGGCAGGGGGAACACCTACGAGCAGTACTTC
>TRBV7-2|-|TRBD1|TRBJ1-3
CASSLEVTGGTGNTIYF
TGTGCCAGCAGCTTAGAGGTGACAGGGGGTACTGGAAACACCATATATTTT
>TRBV5-4|-|TRBD1|TRBJ2-7
CASSRDRAYEQYF
TGTGCCAGCAGCCGGGACAGGGCCTACGAGCAGTACTTC
>TRBV30|-|TRBD2|TRBJ2-3
CAWRRIAGEGDTQYF
TGTGCCTGGAGGAGAATAGCGGGAGAAGGAGATACGCAGTATTTT
>TRBV4-2|once|TRBD2|TRBJ2-1
CASSPAGTSGVDEQFF
TGTGCCAGCAGCCCTGCCGGGACTAGCGGGGTCGATGAGCAGTTCTTC
>TRBV2|-|TRBD1|TRBJ2-1
CASSLDRVRYNEQFF
TGTGCCAGCAGTCTGGACAGGGTACGCTACAATGAGCAGTTCTTC
>TRBV27|-|-|TRBJ1-6
CASSSRPGHWGSPLHF
TGTGCCAGCAGTTCCCGCCCGGGACATTGGGGCTCACCCCTCCACTTT
>TRBV10-3|-|TRBD1|TRBJ2-1
CAITGQGSSSYNEQFF
TGTGCCATCACCGGACAGGGTTCGAGCTCCTACAATGAGCAGTTCTTC
>TRBV6-5|-|TRBD2|TRBJ2-1
CASKGEAGASGEQFF
TGTGCCAGCAAAGGGGAGGCGGGAGCGTCGGGTGAGCAGTTCTTC
>TRBV7-6|few|-|TRBJ2-2
CASSLAAGSNTGELFF
TGTGCCAGCAGCTTAGCGGCAGGATCGAACACCGGGGAGCTGTTTTTT
>TRBV11-2|-|-|TRBJ2-1
CASSLVSYNEQFF
TGTGCCAGCAGCTTAGTGAGCTACAATGAGCAGTTCTTC
>TRBV4-2|-|TRBD2|TRBJ2-1
CASSQNIAGGPGEQFF
TGTGCCAGCAGCCAAAACATAGCGGGGGGCCCCGGCGAGCAGTTCTTC
>TRBV10-3|-|-|TRBJ2-7
CAISGGIDYEQYF
TGTGCCATCAGTGGAGGGATTGACTACGAGCAGTACTTC
>TRBV12-5|-|-|TRBJ1-5
CASDKQGQGQPQHF
TGTGCTAGTGACAAACAGGGTCAGGGACAGCCCCAGCATTTT
>TRBV4-2|-|TRBD1|TRBJ2-7
CASSQAGTGGYEQYF
TGTGCCAGCAGCCAAGCCGGGACAGGGGGCTACGAGCAGTACTTC
>TRBV3-1/TRBV3-2|once|TRBD1|TRBJ1-3
CASSQVTGGTGNTIYF
TGTGCCAGCAGCCAAGTAACAGGGGGGACTGGAAACACCATATATTTT
>TRBV18|-|-|TRBJ1-3
CASSPLGQPSSGNTIYF
TGTGCCAGCTCACCCTTAGGACAGCCGAGCTCTGGAAACACCATATATTTT
>TRBV9|-|-|TRBJ1-2
CASSVGGTNYGYTF
TGTGCCAGCAGCGTAGGTGGCACGAACTATGGCTACACCTTC
>TRBV5-1|-|-|TRBJ1-2
CASSPDTPNYGYTF
TGCGCCAGCAGCCCTGACACCCCTAACTATGGCTACACCTTC
>TRBV14|-|TRBD1|TRBJ2-2
CASSPGTGEALFF
TGTGCCAGCAGCCCTGGGACAGGGGAAGCGCTGTTTTTT
>TRBV27|-|TRBD2|TRBJ2-1
CASSFSAGGAYNEQFF
TGTGCCAGCAGTTTCAGCGCGGGGGGGGCTTACAATGAGCAGTTCTTC
>TRBV14|-|TRBD2|TRBJ2-1
CASSHGGLAAVYNEQFF
TGTGCCAGCAGCCACGGCGGACTAGCGGCGGTCTACAATGAGCAGTTCTTC
>TRBV2|few|-|TRBJ1-1
CASSWAGMNTEAFF
TGTGCCAGCTCCTGGGCAGGGATGAACACTGAAGCTTTCTTT
>TRBV6-1|-|TRBD1|TRBJ1-1
CASSQSQGAEAFF
TGTGCCAGCAGCCAATCCCAGGGGGCCGAAGCTTTCTTT
>TRBV10-3|-|TRBD2|TRBJ2-5
CAIRDSGSMETQYF
TGTGCCATCAGAGATAGCGGGAGCATGGAGACCCAGTACTTC
>TRBV6-6|-|-|TRBJ1-1
CASRYGLSLPEAFF
TGTGCCAGCCGCTACGGACTGTCCTTGCCTGAAGCTTTCTTT
>TRBV7-9|-|TRBD1|TRBJ2-7
CASRPSSGTAYEQYF
TGTGCCAGCAGACCATCCTCCGGGACAGCCTACGAGCAGTACTTC
>TRBV11-2|-|-|TRBJ1-6
CASSYNAGFSSPLHF
TGTGCCAGCAGCTACAATGCGGGGTTCAGTTCACCCCTCCACTTT
>TRBV18|-|-|TRBJ1-1
CASSPHRDSTEAFF
TGTGCCAGCTCACCACACCGAGACAGCACTGAAGCTTTCTTT
>TRBV6-5|-|TRBD1|TRBJ1-5
CASSATGGDGQPQHF
TGTGCCAGCAGCGCGACAGGGGGCGACGGGCAGCCCCAGCATTTT
>TRBV7-2|few|-|TRBJ1-3
CASSLLPGTSGNTIYF
TGTGCCAGCAGCTTATTACCAGGGACTTCTGGAAACACCATATATTTT
>TRBV7-2|-|-|TRBJ2-7
CASSLGPRGGYEQYF
TGTGCCAGCAGCTTAGGCCCCAGGGGCGGATACGAGCAGTACTTC